The clone carrying this TCR beta chain was detected only once. The record originates from a study of technical replicates of blood from a few donors. The repertoire was sequenced with immunoSEQ multiplex PCR; TCRdb's copy has only in-frame clones and lacks some. In the table there are some 82,000 clones, approximately 97% of which are singletons. This CDR3 spans 14 amino acids. CDR1 MNHEY and CDR2 SMNVEV come from the germline V gene (reference sequence). V lost 5 bases, J lost 0 bases, and 9 bases lay in between. The rearrangement links TRBV27 to TRBJ2-3; D is undetermined. Material: T cells isolated from PBMCs. This sequence originates from a human donor in good health. For the CDR3, the DNA is TGTGCCAGCAGTCCAGAAATAAGCACAGATACGCAGTATTTT. Its translation: CASSPEISTDTQYF.